This T cell receptor (beta chain) comes out of a study of prognosis after radiotherapy for stage I lung cancer. For the study at large: The enrollment of patients with stage I non-small cell lung cancer occurred between April 2018 and 2019.

From genomic DNA, TCR beta CDR3 was amplified by two-round multiplex PCR. Used in first-round PCR were primers specific to each TRBV and TRBJ gene. TCRdb itself ran the multiplex PCR reads through MiXCR, one entry per CDR3 protein. The table includes approximately 30,000 distinct CDR3 sequences, under 35% detected once. This CDR3 region has 17 residues. Germline values: CDR1 PRHDT, CDR2 FYEKMQ (reference sequence). The sample was PBMCs, taken before or after stereotactic body radiation therapy (not recorded which). The genes are TRBV13 and TRBJ2-3, with 12 nucleotides matching TRBD2. The receptor was derived from a donor at least 50 years old with non-small cell lung cancer. CDR3 sequence reads: CESSSPLAGGSTDTQYF. As DNA, the CDR3 is TGTGAAAGCAGCTCCCCCCTAGCGGGAGGGTCTACAGATACGCAGTATTTT.